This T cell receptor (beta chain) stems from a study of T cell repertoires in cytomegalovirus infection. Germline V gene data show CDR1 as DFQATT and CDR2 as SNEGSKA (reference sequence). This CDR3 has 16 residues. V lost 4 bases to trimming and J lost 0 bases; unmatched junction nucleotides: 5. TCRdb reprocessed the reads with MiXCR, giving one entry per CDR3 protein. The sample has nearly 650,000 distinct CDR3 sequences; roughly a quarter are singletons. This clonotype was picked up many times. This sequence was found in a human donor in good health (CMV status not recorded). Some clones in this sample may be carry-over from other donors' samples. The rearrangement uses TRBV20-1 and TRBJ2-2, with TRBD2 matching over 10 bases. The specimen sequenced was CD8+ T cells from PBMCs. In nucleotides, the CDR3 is TGCAGTGCTAACGGACTAGCGGACGCGAACACCGGGGAGCTGTTTTTT. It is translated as CSANGLADANTGELFF.